A single T cell receptor (beta chain) is shown here with its context. Time point denoted: newly diagnosed GD, antithyroid drugs for less than 3 months. RNA isolated from PBMCs was used to make the TCR library. Researchers made TCR beta libraries by using iRepertoire HTBI primers and running Arm-PCR on CDR3 regions. TCRdb used MiXCR to reprocess the multiplex PCR reads, holding one entry per CDR3 protein. The sample has around 400,000 distinct CDR3 sequences; 15% to 18% are singletons. This sample was taken from a study of regulatory T cells in long-lasting Graves disease. Overall study: Under 3 months of antithyroid drugs had been taken by newly diagnosed Graves' patients.

Sequenced here: peripheral blood mononuclear cells (PBMCs), sampled at new diagnosis, from a patient treated with antithyroid drugs. The origin of this receptor is a female donor with Graves disease.

CDR3 DNA sequence: TGTGCCTGGAGTCTAGGACTAGCGGGAGGATTGGACAATGAGCAGTTCTTC. It yields the protein CAWSLGLAGGLDNEQFF. The V call is TRBV30, the J call TRBJ2-1, with 14 bases lining up with TRBD2. The germline gives CDR1 GTSNPN, CDR2 SVGIG (reference sequence). This CDR3 is built from 17 residues. Germline trimming cut 2 bases from V and 5 bases from J; bases unmatched to any gene: 8.